This paragraph reports one T cell receptor beta chain. Antigen specificity is unknown. The data derive from a study of a mutant IDH1 vaccine in newly diagnosed glioma. Specified time point: week 23, last vaccination. Vaccination used 300 ug of mutant IDH1 20-mer peptide per dose, with topical imiquimod. Profiled with immunoSEQ multiplex PCR; TCRdb holds only in-frame clones, not every one. The sample lists about 56,000 clones; around 87% were seen once. The CDR3 contains 15 residues. The ends lost 2 bases at V and 4 bases at J; junction bases unmatched: 4. The germline V gene has CDR1 LNHDA and CDR2 SQIVND (reference sequence).

The sample was PBMCs, taken from a glioma patient whose treatment included an IDH1 peptide vaccine. This clonotype was sampled from a man between 40 and 49 years old with glioma. V is TRBV19 and J is TRBJ2-2; TRBD2 matches 7 bases. This chain's CDR3 is CASSITGGGTGELFF. The CDR3 nucleotides are TGTGCCAGTAGTATAACTGGGGGGGGCACCGGGGAGCTGTTTTTT.